Listed below are T cell receptor beta chains from one sample, sequenced in a study of Graves' ophthalmopathy and Graves' hyperthyroidism. In TCRdb, the multiplex PCR reads were re-called with MiXCR into one record per CDR3 protein. In the table there are 200,000 to 250,000 distinct CDR3 sequences, about 32% of which are singletons. The specimen sequenced was peripheral blood. All receptors come from a man aged 50 or older with Graves' ophthalmopathy. The CDR3 runs from the conserved cysteine through the conserved F or W. The D gene is left open where the match is weak. Size is omitted from some rows. Given values are once, few, many or a class for expanded clones.

V gene,J gene,D gene,clone size,CDR3 DNA,CDR3 protein
TRBV12-3/TRBV12-4,TRBJ2-2,.,.,TGTGCCAGCAGTTTAGGTCATCCCGGGGAGCTGTTTTTT,CASSLGHPGELFF
TRBV7-2,TRBJ1-5,.,many,TGTGCCAGCAGCTTAGCAGCAGGGGTTCGCAATCAGCCCCAGCATTTT,CASSLAAGVRNQPQHF
TRBV12-3/TRBV12-4,TRBJ1-2,.,.,TGTGCCAGCAGTTTACAGGCAGGCTCCTATGGCTACACCTTC,CASSLQAGSYGYTF
TRBV12-3/TRBV12-4,TRBJ2-7,.,.,TGTGCCAGCACTCTGGGGCAGGTTGCTATGGAGCAGTACTTC,CASTLGQVAMEQYF
TRBV30,TRBJ2-4,TRBD2,.,TGTGCCTGGAGTAATCCTAGCGGAAACATTCAGTACTTC,CAWSNPSGNIQYF
TRBV6-5,TRBJ1-1,.,many,TGTGCCAGCAGTTACGGGGGAATCAACACTGAAGCTTTCTTT,CASSYGGINTEAFF
TRBV30,TRBJ1-1,.,once,TGTGCCTGGAGTGTACATGGTGCGTTGGGGGCTTTCTTT,CAWSVHGALGAFF
TRBV19,TRBJ2-7,TRBD2,many,TGTGCCATACGGGGGGTCCCCAGCTCCTACGAGCAGTACTTC,CAIRGVPSSYEQYF
TRBV9,TRBJ1-1,TRBD1,.,TGTGCCAGCAGCTCCCTGACAGGGCCTGAAGCTTTCTTT,CASSSLTGPEAFF
TRBV20-1,TRBJ2-7,TRBD2,many,TGCAGTGCTAGCGGGAGGCGGGACGAGCAGTACTTC,CSASGRRDEQYF
TRBV6-2/TRBV6-3,TRBJ1-3,.,.,TGTGCCAGCAGCCCTAGGCCGGGGCGCGTCGAGAGCTCTGGAAACACCATATATTTT,CASSPRPGRVESSGNTIYF
TRBV6-4,TRBJ1-1,.,.,TGTGCCAGCAGTTCCTACAGAAGGGCGAACACTGAAGCTTTCTTT,CASSSYRRANTEAFF
TRBV6-5,TRBJ1-5,.,few,TGTGCCAGCACTTACGCCGTAAACGGGCAGCCCCAGCATTTT,CASTYAVNGQPQHF
TRBV20-1,TRBJ2-7,.,once,TGCAGTGCATGGGACACCCGAGGTGAGCAGTACTTC,CSAWDTRGEQYF
TRBV20-1,TRBJ2-5,.,many,TGCAGTGCTAGCCAGAGTGAGACCCAGTACTTC,CSASQSETQYF
TRBV6-5,TRBJ2-7,.,many,TGTGCCAGCAGACAGACTATTTACTCCTACGAGCAGTACTTC,CASRQTIYSYEQYF
TRBV12-3/TRBV12-4,TRBJ2-7,.,many,TGTGCCAGCAGGGCCGCGGGACGGGACCACGAGCAGTACTTC,CASRAAGRDHEQYF
TRBV24-1,TRBJ2-4,TRBD2,many,TGTGCCACCAGTGACGCTAGCGGTTTAGCCAAAAACATTCAGTACTTC,CATSDASGLAKNIQYF
TRBV20-1,TRBJ2-7,.,many,TGCAGTGCCCTACTTTCCTACGAGCAGTACTTC,CSALLSYEQYF
TRBV6-2/TRBV6-3,TRBJ2-4,.,many,TGTGCCAGCAGACCTCTAAGAATCGGAGGCAAAAACATTCAGTACTTC,CASRPLRIGGKNIQYF
TRBV14,TRBJ2-5,.,many,TGTGCCAGCAGCCTCGGACAGAAACAAGAGACCCAGTACTTC,CASSLGQKQETQYF
TRBV6-1,TRBJ2-4,TRBD1,.,TGTGCCAGCAGTTCGGACAGGGGTGACATTCAGTACTTC,CASSSDRGDIQYF
TRBV18,TRBJ1-6,.,many,TGTGCCAGCTCACCATCCCCAGGAGAAAATTCACCCCTCCACTTT,CASSPSPGENSPLHF
TRBV4-1,TRBJ2-6,.,many,TGCGCCAGCAGCCAAGCGTACGGGACACTCATCGTCTCTGGGGCCAACGTCCTGACTTTC,CASSQAYGTLIVSGANVLTF
TRBV7-2,TRBJ2-7,.,many,TGTGCCAGCAGCTTGAATAGAAAGAGCTCCTACGAGCAGTACTTC,CASSLNRKSSYEQYF
TRBV12-5,TRBJ1-2,.,many,TGTGCTAGTGGACCTGACACCTCGGGCTATGGCTACACCTTC,CASGPDTSGYGYTF
TRBV10-3,TRBJ2-7,.,.,TGTGCCATCAGCTTAACCGGGAGGTCGGGGGCAAGCTACGAGCAGTACTTC,CAISLTGRSGASYEQYF
TRBV7-6,TRBJ1-1,.,.,TGTGCCAGCAGCTTATGGGCGGCGAACACTGAAGCTTTCTTT,CASSLWAANTEAFF
TRBV28,TRBJ1-1,.,many,TGTGCCAGCAGCCCTCAAGGGGTACGGGGCACTGAAGCTTTCTTT,CASSPQGVRGTEAFF